Each of the 13 T cell receptor beta chains below was sequenced from the same sample in a study of blood T cell repertoires in COVID-19 (dated by TCRdb to the early 2020s). The receptor library was made with the immunoSEQ multiplex PCR assay. Drawn from immuneACCESS, this table holds only the in-frame rearrangements with V and J called that TCRdb kept. Clones are partly lost; checked studies trace under half to an unresolved V gene and leave the rest unexplained. The sample data list 100,000 to 150,000 clones, and about four fifths of these were observed just once. 9.5% to 13% of the sample rests with the top ten. Sequences were obtained from peripheral blood. All receptors come from a human donor in a cohort sampled during active COVID-19.

This chain links TRBV9 with TRBJ2-1, with TRBD1 as a possible D gene (6 bases). The germline gives CDR1 SGDLS, CDR2 YYNGEE. The CDR3 contains 15 residues. V gave up 0 bases and J gave up 4 bases, with 11 bases separating them. The CDR3 DNA reads TGTGCCAGCAGCGTAGGGGCGCAGGGGTACAATGAGCAGTTCTTC. As protein: CASSVGAQGYNEQFF.

The table lists this clone with a few counts. The V call is TRBV5-6, the J call TRBJ1-5; D call uncertain. The CDR3 sequence is 16 residues long. Germline V CDR1 and CDR2: SGHDT, YYEEEE. Between the trimmed V and J ends, which lost 2 bases and 4 bases, there was a span of 16 bases. CDR3 residues: CASSFPLRGRNQPQHF. The CDR3 DNA reads as TGTGCCAGCAGCTTCCCCTTGCGAGGGCGAAATCAGCCCCAGCATTTT.

The chain carries TRBV2 and TRBJ1-1; D not resolved. Trimming took off 6 bases at V and 1 base at J, with 6 bases between the two ends. This CDR3 spans 12 amino acids. The germline gives CDR1 SNHLY, CDR2 FYNNEI. In DNA, the CDR3 is TGTGCCAGCAGCTGGGCGAACACTGAAGCTTTCTTT. Its translation: CASSWANTEAFF.

The gene calls are TRBV10-3 and TRBJ1-6, with a tentative D call TRBD1 (6 bases). V lost 6 bases and J 10 bases, leaving 19 bases between the germline ends. The CDR3 sequence is 15 residues long. Germline V CDR1 and CDR2: ENHRY, SYGVKD. The CDR3 DNA sequence: TGTGCCATCAGGGCGGACAGCCCGAAGGAATCACCCCTCCACTTT. Protein: CAIRADSPKESPLHF.

The chain employs TRBV29-1 and TRBJ2-1, with TRBD1 matching over 12 bases. The junction had 8 bases not matched to a gene; V was cut back by 4 bases and J by 10 bases. Per germline, CDR1 SQVTM and CDR2 ANQGSEA. The CDR3 contains 14 residues. The CDR3 sequence is CSVASGTGGSEQFF. DNA for the CDR3: TGCAGCGTTGCGAGCGGGACAGGGGGCTCGGAGCAGTTCTTC.

The chain carries TRBV6-5 and TRBJ1-3; D is undetermined. The V end was cut by 6 bases, the J end by 3 bases, with 12 bases between. This CDR3 has 14 residues. Germline assignment: CDR1 MNHEY and CDR2 SVGAGI. This CDR3 is CASRRGSSGNTIYF. The CDR3 DNA reads TGTGCCAGCAGGAGAGGGTCTAGTGGAAACACCATATATTTT.

This chain joins TRBV3-1 (or the pseudogene TRBV3-2) and TRBJ1-1; the D is unclear. The CDR3 is made up of 15 amino acids. The V end lost 1 base, the J end lost 4 bases, and 13 bases lay between the germline ends. Germline CDR1 is LGHDT and CDR2 is YNNKEL (reference sequence). The CDR3 coding sequence is TGTGCCAGCAGCCAAGGCAGATTACCGATCACTGAAGCTTTCTTT. Amino acids: CASSQGRLPITEAFF.

V is TRBV7-2 and J is TRBJ1-4; 9 bases align to TRBD1. The junction had 7 bases not matched to a gene; V was cut back by 5 bases and J by 6 bases. The germline CDR1 and CDR2 sequences are SGHTA and FQGNSA. The CDR3 contains 15 residues. The CDR3 DNA follows: TGTGCCAGCAGCGCTCCCGGGACAGGGCATGAAAAACTGTTTTTT. Protein sequence: CASSAPGTGHEKLFF.

This clone was detected only once. This chain connects TRBV5-6 to TRBJ2-5; D gene unclear. Trimming removed 0 bases at V and 0 bases at J, with 9 bases between. Per germline, CDR1 SGHDT and CDR2 YYEEEE. The CDR3 is 15 residues long. The CDR3 nucleotides read TGTGCCAGCAGCTTGGCCAACGCGTACCAAGAGACCCAGTACTTC. Amino acids: CASSLANAYQETQYF.

This chain joins TRBV28 and TRBJ2-2, with D possibly being TRBD1 (6 bases). Per germline, CDR1 MDHEN and CDR2 SYDVKM. Trimming shortened V by 7 bases and J by 4 bases, and 13 bases separated the two germline ends. CDR3 length: 14 amino acids. This CDR3 reads CASMAGAATGELFF. The CDR3 DNA follows: TGTGCCAGCATGGCAGGGGCGGCCACCGGGGAGCTGTTTTTT. Full variable domain (outside the CDR3, taken from reference TRBV28 and TRBJ2-2): DVKVTQSSRYLVKRTGEKVFLECVQDMDHENMFWYRQDPGLGLRLIYFSYDVKMKEKGDIPEGYSVSREKKERFSLILESASTNQTSMYLCASMAGAATGELFFGEGSRLTVL.

The genes are TRBV5-1 and TRBJ2-1, with D unresolved. The germline CDR1 and CDR2 sequences are SGHRS and YFSETQ. CDR3 size: 15 residues. V dropped 0 bases and J dropped 0 bases, with 7 bases sitting between them. The CDR3 bases are TGCGCCAGCAGCTTGGATGTGAGCTCCTACAATGAGCAGTTCTTC. Protein product: CASSLDVSSYNEQFF.

This chain's CDR3 is CASSFGTNNQPQHF. The CDR3 nucleotides read TGTGCCAGCAGCTTCGGGACAAACAATCAGCCCCAGCATTTT. The V gene is TRBV11-2, the J gene TRBJ1-5, with a tentative D call TRBD1 (6 bases). V was pared by 3 bases and J by 3 bases, with 9 bases between. Germline values: CDR1 SGHAT, CDR2 FQNNGV. The CDR3 has 14 amino acids.

The rearrangement links TRBV19 to TRBJ2-7, with 8 bases fitting TRBD1. The V gene end was trimmed by 5 bases and the J gene end by 4 bases; junction bases not matched to a gene: 7. Germline V lookup: CDR1 LNHDA, CDR2 SQIVND (reference sequence). The CDR3 is 14 amino acids. The CDR3 nucleotides read TGTGCCAGTAGTGCCAGGGGGCCTCTATACGAGCAGTACTTC. Translating it yields CASSARGPLYEQYF. Looking up the rest from reference TRBV19 and TRBJ2-7 gives the full variable domain: DGGITQSPKYLFRKEGQNVTLSCEQNLNHDAMYWYRQDPGQGLRLIYYSQIVNDFQKGDIAEGYSVSREKKESFPLTVTSAQKNPTAFYLCASSARGPLYEQYFGPGTRLTVT.